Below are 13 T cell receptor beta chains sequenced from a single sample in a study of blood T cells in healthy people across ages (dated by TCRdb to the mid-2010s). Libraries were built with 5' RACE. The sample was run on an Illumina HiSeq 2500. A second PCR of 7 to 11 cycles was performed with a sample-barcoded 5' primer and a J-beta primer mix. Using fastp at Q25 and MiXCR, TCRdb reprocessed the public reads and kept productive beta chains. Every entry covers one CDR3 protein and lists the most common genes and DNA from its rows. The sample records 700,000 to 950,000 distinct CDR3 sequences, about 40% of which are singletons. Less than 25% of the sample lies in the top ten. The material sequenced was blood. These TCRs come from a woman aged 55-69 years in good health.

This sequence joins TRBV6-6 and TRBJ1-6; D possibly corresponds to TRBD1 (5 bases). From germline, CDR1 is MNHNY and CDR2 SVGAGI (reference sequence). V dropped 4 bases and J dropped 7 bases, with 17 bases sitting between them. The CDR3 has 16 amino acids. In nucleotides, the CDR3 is TGTGCCAGCAGTTGGGCTAAGAAGGGGCAAAATTCACCCCTCCACTTT. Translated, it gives CASSWAKKGQNSPLHF.

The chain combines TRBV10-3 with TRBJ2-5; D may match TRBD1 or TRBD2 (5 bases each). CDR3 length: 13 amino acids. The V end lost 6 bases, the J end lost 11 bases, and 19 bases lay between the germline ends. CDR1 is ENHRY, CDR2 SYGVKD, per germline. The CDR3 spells CAISPGTSNEQYF. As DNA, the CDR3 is TGTGCCATCAGCCCTGGGACGTCCAATGAGCAGTACTTC.

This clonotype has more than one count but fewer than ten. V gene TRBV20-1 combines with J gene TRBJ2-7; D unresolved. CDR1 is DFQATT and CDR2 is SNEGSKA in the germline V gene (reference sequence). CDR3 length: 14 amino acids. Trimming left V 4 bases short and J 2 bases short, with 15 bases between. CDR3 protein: CSAIHTLAPYEQYF. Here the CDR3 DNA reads TGCAGTGCTATTCACACCTTGGCCCCCTACGAGCAGTACTTC.

CDR3 loop: CASSQRRQDVGKLFF. The CDR3 DNA reads TGTGCCAGCAGCCAACGACGGCAGGATGTCGGAAAACTGTTTTTT. The V call is TRBV14, the J call TRBJ1-4; D ambiguous. The CDR3 spans 15 residues. Germline values: CDR1 SGHDN, CDR2 FVKESK. V lost 2 bases to trimming and J lost 10 bases, with 17 bases between them.

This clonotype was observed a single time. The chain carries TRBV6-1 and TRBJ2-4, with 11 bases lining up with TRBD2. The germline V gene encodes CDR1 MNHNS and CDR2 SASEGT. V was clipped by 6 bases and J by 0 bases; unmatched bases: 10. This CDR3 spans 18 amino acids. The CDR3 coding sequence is TGTGCCAGCAGCCCAACTAGCGGGGGATCCCTAGCCAAAAACATTCAGTACTTC. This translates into CASSPTSGGSLAKNIQYF.

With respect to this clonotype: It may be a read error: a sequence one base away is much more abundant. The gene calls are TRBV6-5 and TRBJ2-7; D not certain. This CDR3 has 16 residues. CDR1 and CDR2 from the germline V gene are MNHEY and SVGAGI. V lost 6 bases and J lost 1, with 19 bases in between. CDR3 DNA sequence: TGTGCCAGCAGCCCAACCTTTTCTGGGGTTTCCTACGAGCAGTACTTC. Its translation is CASSPTFSGVSYEQYF.

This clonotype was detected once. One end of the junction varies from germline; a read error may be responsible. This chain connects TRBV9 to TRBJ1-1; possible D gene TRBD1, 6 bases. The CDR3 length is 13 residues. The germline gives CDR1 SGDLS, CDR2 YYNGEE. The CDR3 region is CASSGGQYTETFF. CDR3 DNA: TGTGCCAGCAGCGGGGGACAATACACTGAAACTTTCTTT.

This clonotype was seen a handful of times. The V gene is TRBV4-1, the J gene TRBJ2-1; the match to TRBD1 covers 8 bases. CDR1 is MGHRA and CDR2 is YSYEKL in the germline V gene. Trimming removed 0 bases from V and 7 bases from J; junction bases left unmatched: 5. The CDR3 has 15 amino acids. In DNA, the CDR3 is TGCGCCAGCAGCCAAGAGGACAGGGCGCAAAATGAGCAGTTCTTC. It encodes CASSQEDRAQNEQFF.

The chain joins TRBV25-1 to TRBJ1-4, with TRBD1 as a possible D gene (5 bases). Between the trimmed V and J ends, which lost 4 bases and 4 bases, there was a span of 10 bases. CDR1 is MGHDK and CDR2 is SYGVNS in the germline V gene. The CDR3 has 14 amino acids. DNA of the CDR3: TGTGCCAGCAGTGCCCGACAGCTTAATGAAAAACTGTTTTTT. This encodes CASSARQLNEKLFF.

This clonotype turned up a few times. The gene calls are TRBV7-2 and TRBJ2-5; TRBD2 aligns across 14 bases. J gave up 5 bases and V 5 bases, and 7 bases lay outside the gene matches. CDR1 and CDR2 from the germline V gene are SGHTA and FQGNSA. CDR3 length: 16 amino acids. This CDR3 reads CASSLGLAGAGETQYF. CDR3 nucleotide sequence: TGTGCCAGCAGCCTGGGACTAGCGGGGGCGGGGGAGACCCAGTACTTC.

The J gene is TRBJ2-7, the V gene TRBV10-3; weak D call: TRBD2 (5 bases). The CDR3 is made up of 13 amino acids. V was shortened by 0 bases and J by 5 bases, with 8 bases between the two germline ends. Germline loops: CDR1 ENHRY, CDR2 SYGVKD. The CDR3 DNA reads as TGTGCCATCAGTGAGTCGCCCGGGAACGAGCAGTACTTC. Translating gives CAISESPGNEQYF.

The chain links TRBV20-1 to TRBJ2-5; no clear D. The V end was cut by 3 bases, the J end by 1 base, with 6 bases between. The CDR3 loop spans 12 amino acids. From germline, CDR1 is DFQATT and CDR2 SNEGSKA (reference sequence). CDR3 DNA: TGCAGTGCTAGTGGGCCCCAAGAGACCCAGTACTTC. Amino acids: CSASGPQETQYF.

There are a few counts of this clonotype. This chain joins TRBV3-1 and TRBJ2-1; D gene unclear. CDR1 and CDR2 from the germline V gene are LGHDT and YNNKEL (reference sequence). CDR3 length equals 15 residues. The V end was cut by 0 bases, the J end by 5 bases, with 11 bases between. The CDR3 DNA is TGTGCCAGCAGCCAAGATTTGACTGGCCACAATGAGCAGTTCTTC. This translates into CASSQDLTGHNEQFF.